The clone carrying this TCR beta chain came up many times. Antigen specificity is unknown. The source of the sample is a study of response to subunit inactivated influenza vaccine. Study results and limitations: Authors proposed each seasonal influenza vaccination draws in few new T cells.

The CDR3 contains 15 residues. The V end lost 1 base, the J end lost 3 bases, and 9 bases lay between the germline ends. Germline assignment: CDR1 SEHNR and CDR2 FQNEAQ (reference sequence). TCRdb analysed the RT-PCR reads with MiXCR anew, one entry per CDR3 protein. The data show around 540,000 distinct CDR3 sequences, 10% to 15% seen once. The source material was PBMCs from blood, sampled on the day of vaccination. The clonotype originates from a man aged 50-59 years who received an inactivated influenza vaccine. The chain has TRBV7-9 and TRBJ1-4; no firm D call. CDR3 in amino acids: CASSLDSGPNEKLFF. The DNA of the CDR3 is TGTGCCAGCAGCTTAGATTCGGGCCCTAATGAAAAACTGTTTTTT.